The 31 T cell receptor beta chains given below trace back to one sample, sequenced in a study of OX40 agonist ivuxolimab in advanced cancers. The library was built by means of the immunoSEQ multiplex PCR assay. What TCRdb holds here is the immuneACCESS table cut down to in-frame rearrangements. Part of the clones is not present; checked against another copy, under half of the missing clones reflect an unresolved V gene, and the others are unexplained. The sample table contains about 63,000 clones; only one count was recorded for 90% to 95% of them. The biggest ten clones account for around 3.9% of the sample. The sequences come from CD4+ or CD8+ T cells sorted from blood, collected in a trial of the OX40 agonist ivuxolimab. The source is an adult with an advanced solid tumor such as melanoma, head and neck, liver or kidney cancer.

Here the CDR3 reads CASSREHNEQFF. As DNA, the CDR3 is TGTGCCAGCAGTCGGGAGCACAATGAGCAGTTCTTC. This chain links TRBV27 with TRBJ2-1; perhaps TRBD2 as D (6 bases). The germline CDR1 and CDR2 sequences are MNHEY and SMNVEV (reference sequence). The CDR3 loop spans 12 amino acids. The V and J ends lost 5 bases and 5 bases respectively, with 7 bases between them.

The gene calls are TRBV10-2 and TRBJ2-2; D perhaps matches TRBD2 (5 bases). V was trimmed by 6 bases and J by 4 bases, leaving 12 bases between them. This CDR3 has 14 residues. Germline V CDR1 and CDR2: WSHSY, SAAADI. The CDR3 nucleotides are TGCGCCAGCAGCGGGATTGGGTCCACCGGGGAGCTGTTTTTT. Protein: CASSGIGSTGELFF.

In DNA, the CDR3 is TGTGCCAGCAGCTCTAATCCGGGACTAGTGAATGAGCAGTTCTTC. Encoded protein: CASSSNPGLVNEQFF. The chain joins TRBV7-3 to TRBJ2-1, with TRBD2 identical over 8 bases. The germline V gene has CDR1 SGHTA and CDR2 FQGTGA. With V trimmed by 4 bases and J by 7 bases, 9 bases remained unmatched. CDR3 length equals 15 residues.

The rearrangement joins TRBV28 to TRBJ1-1; 7 bases match TRBD1. Germline CDR1 and CDR2: MDHEN and SYDVKM. The CDR3 is 17 residues long. V trimming: 5 bases; J trimming: 0 bases; junction bases outside the gene matches: 12. The CDR3 DNA reads as TGTGCCAGCAGTGGAAGACAGGGAAGTTGGCTGAACACTGAAGCTTTCTTT. This translates into CASSGRQGSWLNTEAFF.

In its sample, this clone was seen once. The rearrangement links TRBV7-9 to TRBJ1-1, with D tentatively TRBD1 (5 bases). The CDR3 contains 13 residues. V was shortened by 4 bases and J by 5 bases, with 11 bases between the two germline ends. Per germline, CDR1 SEHNR and CDR2 FQNEAQ (reference sequence). The DNA for the CDR3 is TGTGCCAGCAGCTGGGAGGGACGGACTGAAGCTTTCTTT. It is translated as CASSWEGRTEAFF. Full variable domain (remainder filled in from reference TRBV7-9 and TRBJ1-1): DTGVSQNPRHKITKRGQNVTFRCDPISEHNRLYWYRQTLGQGPEFLTYFQNEAQLEKSRLLSDRFSAERPKGSFSTLEIQRTEQGDSAMYLCASSWEGRTEAFFGQGTRLTVV.

The rearrangement joins TRBV4-1 to TRBJ2-1; 16 bases are a match to TRBD2. Germline-derived CDR1 and CDR2 are MGHRA and YSYEKL. Unmatched junction bases numbered 12, after V lost 4 bases and J lost 9 bases. The CDR3 is 18 residues long. Here the CDR3 reads CASSLTPGLAGGPTEQFF. The CDR3 region has the DNA TGCGCCAGCAGCCTAACACCGGGACTAGCGGGGGGGCCTACTGAGCAGTTCTTC.

The rearrangement uses TRBV9 and TRBJ1-1; D remains ambiguous. V lost 0 bases and J lost 5, with 14 bases in between. Germline V gene data show CDR1 as SGDLS and CDR2 as YYNGEE. This CDR3 comprises 15 residues. The CDR3 region is CASSVEGRRGTEAFF. The CDR3, as DNA: TGTGCCAGCAGCGTAGAAGGGAGGCGCGGGACTGAAGCTTTCTTT.

The gene calls are TRBV28 and TRBJ2-2, with D maybe TRBD2 (5 bases). V was cut by 3 bases and J by 4 bases, with 12 bases left in between. There are 15 residues in the CDR3. The germline gives CDR1 MDHEN, CDR2 SYDVKM. The CDR3 reads CASSLIPSSTGELFF. Here the CDR3 DNA reads TGTGCCAGCAGTTTGATTCCTAGCTCCACCGGGGAGCTGTTTTTT. The complete variable domain, with remaining parts taken from reference TRBV28 and TRBJ2-2, reads DVKVTQSSRYLVKRTGEKVFLECVQDMDHENMFWYRQDPGLGLRLIYFSYDVKMKEKGDIPEGYSVSREKKERFSLILESASTNQTSMYLCASSLIPSSTGELFFGEGSRLTVL.

This chain uses TRBV7-2 with TRBJ2-1; 14 bases fit TRBD2. The germline V gene encodes CDR1 SGHTA and CDR2 FQGNSA. V gave up 6 bases and J gave up 7 bases; unmatched junction bases: 5. There are 15 residues in the CDR3. The CDR3 spells CASRGLAGAGNEQFF. The DNA for the CDR3 is TGTGCCAGCAGGGGACTAGCGGGAGCAGGGAATGAGCAGTTCTTC.

This clone was seen only once. V and J are TRBV6-5 and TRBJ2-3; D not certain. The CDR3 extends over 13 amino acids. Trimming left V 0 bases short and J 4 bases short, with 5 bases between. Germline V gene lookup returns CDR1 MNHEY and CDR2 SVGAGI. CDR3 coding DNA: TGTGCCAGCAGTTACTCTTGGGCAGATACGCAGTATTTT. Translating gives CASSYSWADTQYF.

The J gene is TRBJ2-6, the V gene TRBV5-1, with D unresolved. This CDR3 comprises 15 residues. The germline V gene encodes CDR1 SGHRS and CDR2 YFSETQ. Trimming removed 4 bases at V and 1 base at J, with 9 bases between. CDR3 nucleotides: TGCGCCAGCAGCCCCGTGGAGTCTGGGGCCAACGTCCTGACTTTC. This codes for CASSPVESGANVLTF.

The gene calls are TRBV9 and TRBJ1-2; D might be TRBD1 (5 bases). CDR1 SGDLS and CDR2 YYNGEE come from the germline V gene. V was clipped by 3 bases and J by 4 bases, with 13 bases between them. The CDR3 has 14 amino acids. CDR3 DNA sequence: TGTGCCAGCAGCGCAACGCGGGGGATCTATGGCTACACCTTC. Protein sequence: CASSATRGIYGYTF.

A word on this clone: Within the sample, other DNA sequences also encode this same CDR3. The chain employs TRBV11-2 and TRBJ2-7; D gene unclear. Trimming shortened V by 1 base and J by 3 bases, and 4 bases separated the two germline ends. The CDR3 totals 12 residues. The germline V gene encodes CDR1 SGHAT and CDR2 FQNNGV. CDR3 sequence: CASSLGVYEQYV. The DNA of the CDR3 is TGTGCCAGCAGCTTAGGAGTCTACGAGCAGTACGTC.

The chain is built from TRBV7-2 and TRBJ2-1; 8 positions match TRBD1. From germline, CDR1 is SGHTA and CDR2 FQGNSA. The V and J ends lost 2 bases and 13 bases, in that order; junction bases with no gene match: 10. The CDR3 runs to 14 residues. CDR3 sequence reads: CASSLRVVQGDQFF. CDR3 DNA: TGTGCCAGCAGCTTACGGGTAGTACAGGGGGACCAGTTCTTC.

The gene calls are TRBV11-3 and TRBJ2-1, with 8 bases aligning to TRBD2. Germline V lookup: CDR1 SGHNT, CDR2 YENEEA. The V segment lost 3 bases and the J segment 3 bases; nucleotides outside the gene matches: 4. The CDR3 totals 15 residues. CDR3 in amino acids: CASSFSSGHYNEQFF. CDR3 in DNA: TGTGCCAGCAGCTTTTCTAGCGGGCACTACAATGAGCAGTTCTTC.

V usage is TRBV19 and J usage is TRBJ1-2; 8 bases agree with TRBD1. V lost 10 bases and J lost 5; bases outside the gene matches: 15. Germline V CDR1 and CDR2: LNHDA, SQIVND (reference sequence). The CDR3 sequence is 15 residues long. CDR3 in DNA: TGTGCCACCTCGCCCTTCGGGACAGGAATTTATGGCTACACCTTC. Residues: CATSPFGTGIYGYTF.

This rearrangement joins TRBV11-2 to TRBJ2-1; TRBD1 aligns across 10 bases. The CDR3 is 14 amino acids. Trimming cost V 5 bases and J 7 bases; bases outside gene matches: 5. CDR1 and CDR2 from the germline V gene are SGHAT and FQNNGV. This chain's CDR3 is CASSAGTGVNEQFF. The CDR3 DNA reads as TGTGCCAGCAGCGCCGGGACAGGGGTAAATGAGCAGTTCTTC.

The CDR3 loop reads CASSDPGLAGSYEQYF. In DNA form, the CDR3 reads TGTGCCAGCAGTGACCCAGGACTAGCGGGGTCCTACGAGCAGTACTTC. This chain connects TRBV25-1 to TRBJ2-7, with 12 positions matching TRBD2. Per the germline V gene, CDR1 is MGHDK and CDR2 is SYGVNS. J lost 1 base, V lost 3 bases, and 4 bases had no gene match. The CDR3 totals 16 residues.

This clone was recorded a few times. The J gene is TRBJ2-7, the V gene TRBV27; no firm D call. Between the trimmed V and J ends, which lost 5 bases and 0 bases, there was a span of 11 bases. From germline, CDR1 is MNHEY and CDR2 SMNVEV (reference sequence). This CDR3 region has 14 residues. CDR3 sequence: CASSPTAPSYEQYF. DNA for the CDR3: TGTGCCAGCAGTCCTACGGCCCCCTCCTACGAGCAGTACTTC.

This chain uses TRBV28 with TRBJ2-7, with a possible D match to TRBD1 (6 bases). The CDR3 has 15 residues. Germline lookup yields CDR1 MDHEN and CDR2 SYDVKM. The V end lost 5 bases, the J end lost 3 bases, and 17 bases lay between the germline ends. CDR3 protein: CASSLGQGMSYEQYV. CDR3 DNA sequence: TGTGCCAGCAGTCTAGGTCAGGGGATGAGCTACGAGCAGTACGTC.

This chain uses TRBV7-8 with TRBJ1-4; no clear D gene. The CDR3 spans 13 residues. Trimming stripped 0 bases from V and 8 bases from J, with 7 bases between. CDR1 SGHVS and CDR2 FQNEAQ come from the germline V gene. DNA of the CDR3: TGTGCCAGCAGCTTAGCAGGGAGAGAAAAACTGTTTTTT. It specifies CASSLAGREKLFF.

The rearrangement links TRBV28 to TRBJ2-7; D is possibly TRBD2 (5 bases). Germline-derived CDR1 and CDR2 are MDHEN and SYDVKM. The CDR3 totals 15 residues. V lost 3 bases to trimming and J lost 5 bases, with 17 bases between them. The CDR3 DNA follows: TGTGCCAGCAGTTTGGAGGTGTCCCTCCCCAACGAGCAGTACTTC. The encoded protein is CASSLEVSLPNEQYF.

J is TRBJ2-3 and V is TRBV5-1; D is perhaps TRBD2 (6 bases). Trimming stripped 4 bases from V and 3 bases from J, with 15 bases between. Germline V CDR1 and CDR2: SGHRS, YFSETQ. The CDR3 spans 15 residues. In DNA, the CDR3 is TGCGCCAGCAGCACCGTGGGGGGAGGAACAGATACGCAGTATTTT. Translating gives CASSTVGGGTDTQYF. The full variable domain, in which reference TRBV5-1 and TRBJ2-3 provide the parts outside the CDR3, is KAGVTQTPRYLIKTRGQQVTLSCSPISGHRSVSWYQQTPGQGLQFLFEYFSETQRNKGNFPGRFSGRQFSNSRSEMNVSTLELGDSALYLCASSTVGGGTDTQYFGPGTRLTVL.

The chain couples TRBV7-2 to TRBJ1-5; weak D call: TRBD1 (5 bases). The CDR3 extends over 15 amino acids. CDR1 and CDR2 from the germline V gene are SGHTA and FQGNSA. The germline V and J ends were trimmed by 5 bases and 2 bases, with 13 bases remaining between them. The CDR3 bases are TGTGCCAGCAGCGGCGACAGCTTCGGCAATCAGCCCCAGCATTTT. This gives the protein CASSGDSFGNQPQHF.

The rearrangement uses TRBV28 and TRBJ2-5; a possible D gene is TRBD1 (6 bases). This CDR3 is 16 amino acids long. V was pared by 6 bases and J by 2 bases, with 19 bases between. Germline CDR1 is MDHEN and CDR2 is SYDVKM. CDR3 in DNA: TGTGCCAGCAGAAGAGGTTGGACAGTAGTTCAAGAGACCCAGTACTTC. Translating it yields CASRRGWTVVQETQYF.

The genes are TRBV5-8 and TRBJ2-1; D gene ambiguous. The CDR3 has 14 residues. CDR1 and CDR2 from the germline V gene are SGHTS and YDEGEE. V lost 4 bases and J 6 bases, leaving 14 bases between the germline ends. CDR3 in DNA: TGTGCCAGCAGCGTAATAGAGGAACGCAATGAGCAGTTCTTC. As protein: CASSVIEERNEQFF.

The chain has TRBV28 and TRBJ2-5, with D perhaps assigned TRBD1 or TRBD2 (5 bases each). V was cut by 0 bases and J by 5 bases, with 7 bases left in between. The CDR3 is made up of 13 amino acids. CDR1 is MDHEN and CDR2 is SYDVKM in the germline V gene. The CDR3: CASSLWGVETQYF. The CDR3 coding sequence is TGTGCCAGCAGTTTATGGGGGGTGGAGACCCAGTACTTC.

In this sample, this clone turned up once. The chain uses TRBV5-6 and TRBJ1-2, with TRBD1 identical over 8 bases. Trimming took 4 bases from V and 6 from J; bases not matched to a gene: 8. Germline-derived CDR1 and CDR2 are SGHDT and YYEEEE. This CDR3 has 14 residues. The CDR3 reads CASSPGTGGHGYTF. Here the CDR3 DNA reads TGTGCCAGCAGCCCCGGGACAGGAGGACATGGCTACACCTTC.

This chain links TRBV5-1 with TRBJ2-1, with 10 bases identical to TRBD2. Germline assignment: CDR1 SGHRS and CDR2 YFSETQ. The trim removed 7 bases at V and 0 bases at J, leaving 7 bases unmatched. This CDR3 contains 16 residues. CDR3 DNA: TGCGCCAGCGGACTAGCGGATATAAACTCCTACAATGAGCAGTTCTTC. Its protein product is CASGLADINSYNEQFF.

The chain couples TRBV27 to TRBJ1-1, with D unclear. The CDR3 contains 14 residues. V was cut by 5 bases and J by 1 base, with 11 bases left in between. Germline V lookup: CDR1 MNHEY, CDR2 SMNVEV (reference sequence). The DNA of the CDR3 is TGTGCCAGCAGTCCACAGCCTCCGAACACTGAAGCTTTCTTT. The encoded protein is CASSPQPPNTEAFF.

This clone showed up just a few times. This chain uses TRBV9 with TRBJ1-6; D is unresolved. CDR1 SGDLS and CDR2 YYNGEE come from the germline V gene. Trimming pared 4 bases from V and 10 bases from J, leaving 18 bases between. The CDR3 has 15 residues. Here the CDR3 reads CASSRATSRISPLHF. In DNA, the CDR3 is TGTGCCAGCAGCAGGGCAACAAGCAGGATCTCACCCCTCCACTTT.